These 32 T cell receptor beta chains originate from one sample sequenced in a study of blood T cell repertoires in COVID-19. Data came from immunoSEQ multiplex PCR; TCRdb stores just in-frame clones and leaves some out. The table records 60,000 to 80,000 clones, roughly 83% of them present only once. Sequenced input: peripheral blood. The receptors stem from a man aged 45-65 years with active COVID-19.

The chain is built from TRBV24-1 and TRBJ1-5; D gene uncertain. Per the germline V gene, CDR1 is KGHDR and CDR2 is SFDVKD. V lost 3 bases to trimming and J lost 6 bases, with 14 bases between them. The CDR3 runs to 15 residues. The CDR3 here is CATSDPREAGQPQHF. CDR3 in DNA: TGTGCCACCAGTGATCCTCGGGAGGCTGGTCAGCCCCAGCATTTT.

The chain combines TRBV29-1 with TRBJ2-5; D uncertain. The germline V gene encodes CDR1 SQVTM and CDR2 ANQGSEA. V dropped 6 bases and J dropped 5 bases, with 19 bases sitting between them. The CDR3 consists of 14 residues. This chain's CDR3 is CSVALSNIGETQYF. In DNA, the CDR3 is TGCAGCGTCGCCCTCTCCAATATCGGGGAGACCCAGTACTTC. Full variable domain (outside the CDR3, taken from reference TRBV29-1 and TRBJ2-5): SAVISQKPSRDICQRGTSLTIQCQVDSQVTMMFWYRQQPGQSLTLIATANQGSEATYESGFVIDKFPISRPNLTFSTLTVSNMSPEDSSIYLCSVALSNIGETQYFGPGTRLLVL.

This chain links TRBV30 with TRBJ2-2; TRBD1 is a possible D gene (5 bases). In germline, CDR1 is GTSNPN, CDR2 SVGIG (reference sequence). The CDR3 covers 14 residues. V lost 5 bases, J lost 6 bases, and 16 bases lay in between. In nucleotides, the CDR3 is TGTGCCTGGGCTGCCACCTTCAGGGCCGGGGAGCTGTTTTTT. It is translated as CAWAATFRAGELFF.

V gene TRBV9 combines with J gene TRBJ1-1; possibly TRBD1 for D (5 bases). Trimming pared 4 bases from V and 4 bases from J, leaving 8 bases between. CDR3 length equals 12 residues. CDR1 SGDLS and CDR2 YYNGEE come from the germline V gene. CDR3 sequence reads: CASSPDTTEAFF. The CDR3 DNA is TGTGCCAGCAGCCCGGACACCACTGAAGCTTTCTTT.

The chain is built from TRBV20-1 and TRBJ2-5; D not certain. This CDR3 spans 11 amino acids. In germline, CDR1 is DFQATT, CDR2 SNEGSKA (reference sequence). V lost 0 bases and J 5 bases, leaving 4 bases between the germline ends. The CDR3 DNA reads TGCAGTGCTAGAGATCAGGAGACCCAGTACTTC. Translating gives CSARDQETQYF.

The V gene is TRBV19, the J gene TRBJ2-2; D remains unclear. This CDR3 contains 16 residues. In germline, CDR1 is LNHDA, CDR2 SQIVND (reference sequence). V lost 7 bases to trimming and J lost 2 bases, with 17 bases between them. The DNA for the CDR3 is TGTGCCAGTACCCAACCGAGTCAGGCTAACACCGGGGAGCTGTTTTTT. Its protein is CASTQPSQANTGELFF.

The gene calls are TRBV7-9 and TRBJ2-3; the match to TRBD2 covers 8 bases. Germline CDR1 and CDR2: SEHNR and FQNEAQ (reference sequence). Losses at the gene ends were 5 bases for V and 10 bases for J; bases not matched to a gene: 11. The CDR3 contains 14 residues. The CDR3 sequence is CASSRGGLGAAQYF. Here the CDR3 DNA reads TGTGCCAGCAGCCGCGGGGGGCTAGGGGCGGCGCAGTATTTT.

In its sample, this clone was seen once. The chain joins TRBV15 to TRBJ2-1; TRBD1 might be the D (6 bases). V lost 2 bases, J lost 7 bases, and 24 bases lay in between. Germline V gene lookup returns CDR1 LNHNV and CDR2 YYDKDF (reference sequence). The CDR3 totals 18 residues. The CDR3 nucleotides read TGTGCCACCAGCAGACACAGGGTTGAGATGGCGGGTAAGAATGAGCAGTTCTTC. This gives the protein CATSRHRVEMAGKNEQFF.

The chain carries TRBV9 and TRBJ2-7; 7 bases match TRBD1. This CDR3 comprises 15 residues. Germline V gives CDR1 SGDLS, CDR2 YYNGEE. Trimming removed 4 bases from V and 3 bases from J; junction bases left unmatched: 10. The CDR3 loop is CASSTHRGTDYEQYF. CDR3 DNA sequence: TGTGCCAGCAGCACCCACAGAGGGACAGACTACGAGCAGTACTTC.

The rearrangement joins TRBV13 to TRBJ2-7; perhaps TRBD2 as D (6 bases). V shed 3 bases and J shed 1 base, with 13 bases lying between them. Germline lookup yields CDR1 PRHDT and CDR2 FYEKMQ (reference sequence). The CDR3 extends over 15 amino acids. CDR3 sequence (DNA): TGTGCCAGCAGCTTTCTCCTAAGCGGGTCCTACGAGCAGTACTTC. The encoded protein is CASSFLLSGSYEQYF.

This rearrangement joins TRBV29-1 to TRBJ1-4; D is undetermined. Germline V CDR1 and CDR2: SQVTM, ANQGSEA. This CDR3 is built from 12 residues. Trimming cost V 3 bases and J 5 bases, with 7 bases left between them. CDR3 protein: CSVDAGNEKLFF. CDR3 nucleotide sequence: TGCAGCGTTGACGCCGGGAATGAAAAACTGTTTTTT.

The chain employs TRBV9 and TRBJ2-1; 9 bases are shared with TRBD2. J gave up 6 bases and V 3 bases, and 7 bases lay outside the gene matches. The CDR3 totals 15 residues. Per the germline V gene, CDR1 is SGDLS and CDR2 is YYNGEE. For the CDR3, the DNA is TGTGCCAGCAGCGCCGTAGCGGGAGCGGGCAATGAGCAGTTCTTC. It encodes CASSAVAGAGNEQFF.

The chain couples TRBV10-2 to TRBJ1-5; the D gene is possibly TRBD1 (5 bases). There are 16 residues in the CDR3. Trimming stripped 0 bases from V and 3 bases from J, with 12 bases between. Germline V gene data show CDR1 as WSHSY and CDR2 as SAAADI. In DNA form, the CDR3 reads TGCGCCAGCAGTGAGTCGGGGCAGATCGCCAATCAGCCCCAGCATTTT. Protein sequence: CASSESGQIANQPQHF.

The chain recombines TRBV7-9 with TRBJ1-4; no clear D gene. V was cut by 8 bases and J by 1 base, with 8 bases left in between. CDR1 SEHNR and CDR2 FQNEAQ come from the germline V gene (reference sequence). The CDR3 extends over 13 amino acids. CDR3 in amino acids: CASAGGTNEKLFF. CDR3 nucleotide sequence: TGTGCCAGCGCCGGAGGAACTAATGAAAAACTGTTTTTT. Together with reference TRBV7-9 and TRBJ1-4, the CDR3 gives the full variable domain: DTGVSQNPRHKITKRGQNVTFRCDPISEHNRLYWYRQTLGQGPEFLTYFQNEAQLEKSRLLSDRFSAERPKGSFSTLEIQRTEQGDSAMYLCASAGGTNEKLFFGSGTQLSVL.

V and J are TRBV30 and TRBJ1-2; 7 bases align to TRBD1. Germline-derived CDR1 and CDR2 are GTSNPN and SVGIG (reference sequence). Unmatched junction bases numbered 7, after V lost 4 bases and J lost 8 bases. This CDR3 is 12 amino acids long. The CDR3 DNA reads as TGTGCCTGGACCCCAGGGGGGAAAGGCTACACCTTC. As protein: CAWTPGGKGYTF.

In its sample, this clone was seen once. CDR3 region: CASSLIAGGTTDTQYF. DNA for the CDR3: TGTGCCAGCAGCCTCATAGCGGGAGGCACCACAGATACGCAGTATTTT. This chain links TRBV3-1 (or the pseudogene TRBV3-2) with TRBJ2-3; 10 bases match TRBD2. This CDR3 has 16 amino acids. Germline V lookup: CDR1 LGHDT, CDR2 YNNKEL (reference sequence). Trimming removed 4 bases from V and 2 bases from J; junction bases left unmatched: 6.

The V call is TRBV6-6, the J call TRBJ1-6; no clear D gene. In germline, CDR1 is MNHNY, CDR2 SVGAGI (reference sequence). The V end was cut by 5 bases, the J end by 8 bases, with 13 bases between. The length of the CDR3 is 14 residues. The CDR3 sequence is CASSLSGYDSPLHF. The DNA of the CDR3 is TGTGCCAGCAGTCTCTCGGGGTATGATTCACCCCTCCACTTT.

The chain is built from TRBV10-3 and TRBJ2-1, with TRBD1 as a possible D gene (6 bases). The V end lost 11 bases, the J end lost 2 bases, and 13 bases lay between the germline ends. The CDR3 is made up of 13 amino acids. Germline V lookup: CDR1 ENHRY, CDR2 SYGVKD. The CDR3 bases are TGTGCCTTGGGGGCGACAACCTACAATGAGCAGTTCTTC. This sequence encodes CALGATTYNEQFF.

The V call is TRBV4-1, the J call TRBJ2-3, with TRBD2 identical over 9 bases. Trimming cost V 5 bases and J 2 bases; bases outside gene matches: 5. This CDR3 spans 15 amino acids. Per germline, CDR1 MGHRA and CDR2 YSYEKL. CDR3 sequence (DNA): TGCGCCAGCAGCGAGCAGCGGGGGGACACAGATACGCAGTATTTT. It is translated as CASSEQRGDTDTQYF.

This chain uses TRBV4-1 with TRBJ2-1; no firm D call. Germline lookup yields CDR1 MGHRA and CDR2 YSYEKL. The CDR3 totals 17 residues. Trimming took off 0 bases at V and 5 bases at J, with 17 bases between the two ends. In nucleotides, the CDR3 is TGCGCCAGCAGCCAAGAGTTCGACTCCTACTCAAACAATGAGCAGTTCTTC. It yields the protein CASSQEFDSYSNNEQFF.

The DNA for the CDR3 is TGTGCCAGCAGTTATCATAATGAGCAGTTCTTC. The encoded protein is CASSYHNEQFF. The V call is TRBV6-5, the J call TRBJ2-1; D gene ambiguous. The length of the CDR3 is 11 residues. The germline CDR1 and CDR2 sequences are MNHEY and SVGAGI. V was pared by 3 bases and J by 7 bases, with 4 bases between.

Of note for this clone: One junction end does not reproduce the germline sequence, and a read error may be involved. The rearrangement joins TRBV7-7 to TRBJ2-2, with 8 nucleotides matching TRBD2. CDR1 SSHAT and CDR2 FNYEAQ come from the germline V gene (reference sequence). This CDR3 comprises 15 residues. The CDR3 spells CASSARTGGTGELFF. In DNA form, the CDR3 reads TGTGCTAGCAGCGCCCGGACGGGGGGGACCGGGGAGCTGTTTTTT.

The rearrangement joins TRBV7-9 to TRBJ2-5, with D possibly matching TRBD2 (6 bases). The CDR3 covers 15 residues. V shed 6 bases and J shed 0 bases, with 14 bases lying between them. CDR1 is SEHNR and CDR2 is FQNEAQ in the germline V gene (reference sequence). Here the CDR3 reads CASSSGLTYQETQYF. CDR3 DNA: TGTGCCAGCAGTTCGGGACTCACGTACCAAGAGACCCAGTACTTC.

V usage is TRBV11-3 and J usage is TRBJ2-3; no reliable D call. The CDR3 has 14 amino acids. With 0 bases removed from V and 0 bases from J, the gap between germline ends came to 4 bases. Germline V gene data show CDR1 as SGHNT and CDR2 as YENEEA. CDR3 nucleotide sequence: TGTGCCAGCAGCTTAGATCAGAGCACAGATACGCAGTATTTT. Translated, it gives CASSLDQSTDTQYF.

The chain links TRBV5-1 to TRBJ1-1; 8 bases line up with TRBD1. CDR3 length: 13 amino acids. Germline CDR1 is SGHRS and CDR2 is YFSETQ. Trimming took 4 bases from V and 8 from J; bases not matched to a gene: 7. The CDR3 coding sequence is TGCGCCAGCAGCCCGGGGGACAGGATCGAAGCTTTCTTT. Its protein is CASSPGDRIEAFF. The complete variable domain, with remaining parts taken from reference TRBV5-1 and TRBJ1-1, reads KAGVTQTPRYLIKTRGQQVTLSCSPISGHRSVSWYQQTPGQGLQFLFEYFSETQRNKGNFPGRFSGRQFSNSRSEMNVSTLELGDSALYLCASSPGDRIEAFFGQGTRLTVV.

This chain uses TRBV10-1 with TRBJ2-7; 8 positions match TRBD1. Germline CDR1 is WNHNN and CDR2 is SYGVQD (reference sequence). J lost 0 bases, V lost 3 bases, and 1 base had no gene match. This CDR3 contains 14 residues. CDR3 in DNA: TGCGCCAGCAGTGACAGGGGGCGCTCCTACGAGCAGTACTTC. It codes for CASSDRGRSYEQYF.

The chain is built from TRBV4-3 and TRBJ1-1; TRBD1 might be the D (5 bases). Trimming shortened V by 0 bases and J by 7 bases, and 15 bases separated the two germline ends. Looked up from germline, CDR1 is LGHNA and CDR2 is YSLEER. The CDR3 runs to 15 residues. This chain's CDR3 is CASSQEPHPGVEAFF. The CDR3 DNA reads as TGCGCCAGCAGCCAAGAGCCCCACCCGGGGGTTGAAGCTTTCTTT.

This sequence joins TRBV19 and TRBJ2-1; the match to TRBD2 covers 8 bases. J lost 12 bases, V lost 1 base, and 14 bases had no gene match. The CDR3 sequence is 16 residues long. Germline V gene sequence: CDR1 LNHDA, CDR2 SQIVND (reference sequence). The CDR3 here is CASSIAGTHLAGGQFF. CDR3 DNA sequence: TGTGCCAGTAGTATAGCTGGGACCCACCTCGCGGGGGGGCAGTTCTTC. Drawing the rest from reference TRBV19 and TRBJ2-1, the complete variable domain is DGGITQSPKYLFRKEGQNVTLSCEQNLNHDAMYWYRQDPGQGLRLIYYSQIVNDFQKGDIAEGYSVSREKKESFPLTVTSAQKNPTAFYLCASSIAGTHLAGGQFFGPGTRLTVL.

The chain links TRBV19 to TRBJ2-3; a possible D gene is TRBD1 (5 bases). V was shortened by 10 bases and J by 0 bases, with 11 bases between the two germline ends. The germline gives CDR1 LNHDA, CDR2 SQIVND (reference sequence). The CDR3 is 13 residues long. As DNA, the CDR3 is TGTGCCACTAGACAGTCTAGCACAGATACGCAGTATTTT. This translates into CATRQSSTDTQYF.

The chain recombines TRBV7-9 with TRBJ2-7, with 7 bases lining up with TRBD1. This CDR3 comprises 14 residues. V trimming: 5 bases; J trimming: 6 bases; junction bases outside the gene matches: 10. Germline loops: CDR1 SEHNR, CDR2 FQNEAQ (reference sequence). CDR3 coding DNA: TGTGCCAGCAGCCAGCTCGGGACAGTGGGCGAGCAGTACTTC. This translates into CASSQLGTVGEQYF.

V usage is TRBV11-3 and J usage is TRBJ2-5; a weak D match, TRBD2 (7 bases). The germline V gene has CDR1 SGHNT and CDR2 YENEEA. Trimming removed 8 bases at V and 5 bases at J, with 15 bases between. The CDR3 covers 13 residues. CDR3 loop: CASGTRGGETQYF. Here the CDR3 DNA reads TGTGCCAGCGGGACAAGGGGGGGGGAGACCCAGTACTTC.

The rearrangement joins TRBV5-5 to TRBJ1-5; D might be TRBD1 (5 bases). The CDR3 loop spans 15 amino acids. Germline CDR1 reads SGHKS; CDR2 reads YYEKEE (reference sequence). Trimming removed 6 bases from V and 1 base from J, with 14 bases in between. CDR3 region: CASTPGGESNQPQHF. CDR3 DNA: TGTGCCAGCACCCCGGGAGGGGAGAGCAATCAGCCCCAGCATTTT.